This T cell receptor (beta chain) was captured in a study of long-term antiretroviral therapy in people with HIV. Study results and limitations: Absence of data on ART adherence, viral resistance or therapy changes was noted. The repertoire was dominated at all time points by clones expanded before ART.

This was the immunoSEQ v3.0 assay at survey level. The assay was immunoSEQ multiplex PCR, and TCRdb's table has in-frame clones only and misses some. The table records 25,000 to 35,000 clones, roughly 92% of them present only once. To note about this clone: Its antigen remains unidentified. Germline and junction disagree at one end, which may indicate a read error.

The CDR3 length is 14 residues. Germline lookup yields CDR1 SSHAT and CDR2 FNYEAQ (reference sequence). The rearrangement joins TRBV7-7 to TRBJ2-1; TRBD1 matches 7 bases. This sequence originates from a man between 18 and 29 years old with HIV. The input for sequencing was unsorted PBMCs, taken 3.1 years after starting antiretroviral therapy. CDR3 sequence: CASSLEGALDEQFF. CDR3 bases: TGTGCTAGCAGCTTAGAGGGGGCTCTCGATGAGCAGTTCTTC.